The next 29 T cell receptor beta chains were all read from a single sample in a study of T cells after yellow fever vaccination. MiXCR, applied by TCRdb to the 5' RACE reads, yields one record per CDR3 protein. The table includes 80,000 to 100,000 distinct CDR3 sequences, 5.8% detected once. The input for sequencing was CD8+ T cells sorted from PBMCs, taken 10 days after the yellow fever booster vaccination. The source is a young man who received the YFV17D yellow fever vaccine.

This clonotype was found a few times. The rearrangement joins TRBV11-2 to TRBJ2-3, with D unresolved. Germline assignment: CDR1 SGHAT and CDR2 FQNNGV. The CDR3 consists of 14 residues. Trimming stripped 3 bases from V and 6 bases from J, with 13 bases between. This chain's CDR3 is CASSLVRLADTQYF. The DNA of the CDR3 is TGTGCCAGCAGCTTGGTTCGACTCGCCGATACGCAGTATTTT.

The CDR3, as DNA: TGCGCCAGCAGCCAAGGGAACTCGGGCGTTTCTGGAAACACCATATATTTT. Amino acids: CASSQGNSGVSGNTIYF. The genes are TRBV4-1 and TRBJ1-3; D uncertain. Trimming pared 1 base from V and 1 base from J, leaving 14 bases between. This CDR3 contains 17 residues. Germline loops: CDR1 MGHRA, CDR2 YSYEKL.

This clonotype has at least ten counts. The J gene is TRBJ2-7, the V gene TRBV20-1, with 12 bases that match TRBD2. This CDR3 contains 14 residues. Germline V gives CDR1 DFQATT, CDR2 SNEGSKA (reference sequence). Trimming removed 3 bases from V and 4 bases from J; junction bases left unmatched: 4. The CDR3 nucleotides are TGCAGTGCTAGTCTAGCGGGGGGGCGATACGAGCAGTACGTC. Translated: CSASLAGGRYEQYV.

This clonotype was seen only a few times. The chain uses TRBV7-9 and TRBJ2-5; 8 bases agree with TRBD1. This CDR3 has 15 residues. The V gene end was trimmed by 1 base and the J gene end by 2 bases; junction bases not matched to a gene: 3. The germline gives CDR1 SEHNR, CDR2 FQNEAQ (reference sequence). CDR3 bases: TGTGCCAGCAGCTTAGTGTACAGGGGGCAAGAGACCCAGTACTTC. It codes for CASSLVYRGQETQYF.

This clonotype was counted between two and nine times. The chain combines TRBV7-6 with TRBJ2-3, with 7 bases lining up with TRBD2. Germline assignment: CDR1 SGHVS and CDR2 FNYEAQ. V trimming: 4 bases; J trimming: 8 bases; junction bases outside the gene matches: 15. The CDR3 is 16 amino acids. CDR3 loop: CASSYWTSAGLGTQYF. CDR3 bases: TGTGCCAGCAGCTATTGGACTAGTGCGGGGCTCGGTACGCAGTATTTT.

This clonotype was counted between two and nine times. The CDR3: CSVEGARRGPETQYF. The CDR3 coding sequence is TGCAGCGTTGAAGGGGCGCGCAGGGGGCCAGAGACCCAGTACTTC. This rearrangement joins TRBV29-1 to TRBJ2-5; 8 nucleotides agree with TRBD1. Trimming at V came to 1 base and at J to 4 bases, leaving 8 bases not matched to a gene. The V gene's germline CDR1 is SQVTM and CDR2 ANQGSEA. There are 15 residues in the CDR3.

This clonotype has a handful of counts. The J gene is TRBJ2-1, the V gene TRBV18; 8 nucleotides agree with TRBD1. The CDR3 runs to 16 residues. Germline V gene lookup returns CDR1 KGHSH and CDR2 LQKENI. V lost 4 bases to trimming and J lost 8 bases; unmatched junction nucleotides: 13. This CDR3 reads CASSLSEDRDNYEQFF. In DNA form, the CDR3 reads TGTGCCAGCTCACTAAGTGAGGACAGGGATAACTATGAGCAGTTCTTC.

This clonotype was counted a few times. V is TRBV7-9 and J is TRBJ1-4; the D is unclear. Per germline, CDR1 SEHNR and CDR2 FQNEAQ (reference sequence). CDR3 length equals 16 residues. V lost 5 bases and J lost 2, with 15 bases in between. The CDR3 protein is CASSPSRGYTNEKLFF. As DNA, the CDR3 is TGTGCCAGCAGCCCTTCTCGCGGGTACACTAATGAAAAACTGTTTTTT.

This clonotype was seen only a few times. The chain joins TRBV10-3 to TRBJ1-2; D is uncertain. Deletions cut 2 bases from V and 8 bases from J, with 9 bases between. This CDR3 has 12 amino acids. Germline V CDR1 and CDR2: ENHRY, SYGVKD. The CDR3 protein is CAISEPIRGYTF. In DNA, the CDR3 is TGTGCCATCAGTGAGCCCATCCGCGGCTACACCTTC.

This clonotype was seen ten or more times. The chain employs TRBV11-1 and TRBJ2-1; a possible D gene is TRBD2 (6 bases). This CDR3 comprises 13 residues. CDR1 and CDR2 (germline): SGHAT, FQDESV (reference sequence). V was shortened by 5 bases and J by 5 bases, with 10 bases between the two germline ends. CDR3: CASSLWGDNEQFF. The CDR3 DNA reads TGTGCCAGCAGCCTCTGGGGGGACAATGAGCAGTTCTTC. The full variable domain, with the rest looked up from reference TRBV11-1 and TRBJ2-1, is EAEVAQSPRYKITEKSQAVAFWCDPISGHATLYWYRQILGQGPELLVQFQDESVVDDSQLPKDRFSAERLKGVDSTLKIQPAELGDSAMYLCASSLWGDNEQFFGPGTRLTVL.

Only a few counts were recorded for this clonotype. V gene TRBV18 combines with J gene TRBJ1-1; possible D gene TRBD1, 6 bases. V lost 2 bases to trimming and J lost 2 bases, with 15 bases between them. Germline V gene lookup returns CDR1 KGHSH and CDR2 LQKENI. The CDR3 consists of 16 residues. Here the CDR3 DNA reads TGTGCCAGCTCACCAATCCTAACAGGGCAAAACACTGAAGCTTTCTTT. It yields the protein CASSPILTGQNTEAFF.

This clonotype was seen a few times. The V call is TRBV11-2, the J call TRBJ2-7; D is unclear. CDR3 size: 13 residues. Germline loops: CDR1 SGHAT, CDR2 FQNNGV. V gave up 1 base and J gave up 5 bases, with 9 bases separating them. CDR3 sequence: CASSLGPGDEQYF. The CDR3 nucleotides read TGTGCCAGCAGCTTAGGACCTGGGGACGAGCAGTACTTC. The full variable domain, its missing parts supplied by reference TRBV11-2 and TRBJ2-7, is EAGVAQSPRYKIIEKRQSVAFWCNPISGHATLYWYQQILGQGPKLLIQFQNNGVVDDSQLPKDRFSAERLKGVDSTLKIQPAKLEDSAVYLCASSLGPGDEQYFGPGTRLTVT.

This clonotype came up many times. The rearrangement uses TRBV7-9 and TRBJ2-4; possibly TRBD1 for D (6 bases). Per germline, CDR1 SEHNR and CDR2 FQNEAQ (reference sequence). The CDR3 has 16 residues. Trimming took 1 base from V and 3 from J, leaving 13 bases between them. CDR3 sequence: CASSLDHRAIKNIQYF. CDR3 nucleotides: TGTGCCAGCAGCTTAGATCACAGGGCGATCAAAAACATTCAGTACTTC.

The V call is TRBV12-5, the J call TRBJ2-1, with D possibly TRBD1 on 6 matching bases. The CDR3 is made up of 15 amino acids. The germline CDR1 and CDR2 sequences are LGHNT and FRNRAP. Trimming pared 1 base from V and 4 bases from J, leaving 11 bases between. CDR3 DNA: TGTGCTAGTGGTTTGGAGCAGGGGTTATACAATGAGCAGTTCTTC. This translates into CASGLEQGLYNEQFF.

This rearrangement joins TRBV5-3 to TRBJ1-3; D unclear. TRBV5-3 is annotated as an ORF whose role is uncertain. V lost 6 bases, J lost 4 bases, and 8 bases lay in between. This CDR3 spans 12 amino acids. CDR3 protein: CARIPGGNTIYF. The DNA of the CDR3 is TGTGCCAGAATCCCCGGAGGAAACACCATATATTTT.

In this sample, this clonotype turned up a few times. The chain employs TRBV7-9 and TRBJ2-5; a possible D gene is TRBD1 (5 bases). The CDR3 covers 15 residues. Trimming left V 0 bases short and J 1 base short, with 9 bases between. CDR1 is SEHNR, CDR2 FQNEAQ, per germline (reference sequence). The CDR3 loop reads CASSLAQGAQETQYF. The DNA of the CDR3 is TGTGCCAGCAGCTTAGCACAAGGGGCCCAAGAGACCCAGTACTTC.

This clonotype was picked up many times. V usage is TRBV6-2 or TRBV6-3 and J usage is TRBJ2-3; 7 nucleotides match TRBD1. Germline values: CDR1 MNHEY, CDR2 SVGEGT. This CDR3 contains 14 residues. V gave up 6 bases and J gave up 3 bases; unmatched junction bases: 6. The CDR3 DNA sequence: TGTGCCAGCAGCCGGGACAGCCTTACAGATACGCAGTATTTT. This gives the protein CASSRDSLTDTQYF.

This chain connects TRBV6-6 to TRBJ2-1; no clear D. CDR3 length equals 13 residues. CDR1 and CDR2 (germline): MNHNY, SVGAGI (reference sequence). Trimming cost V 7 bases and J 8 bases, with 15 bases left between them. The CDR3 protein is CASTKTGSDEQFF. The CDR3 nucleotides read TGTGCCAGCACCAAAACGGGCAGCGATGAGCAGTTCTTC.

This clonotype was seen ten or more times. The V gene is TRBV29-1, the J gene TRBJ2-5; TRBD1 matches at 10 bases. V lost 4 bases and J lost 1; bases outside the gene matches: 6. Germline loops: CDR1 SQVTM, CDR2 ANQGSEA. This CDR3 has 15 residues. As DNA, the CDR3 is TGCAGCGTTGTTATGCGACAGGGGGCCCAAGAGACCCAGTACTTC. Translating it yields CSVVMRQGAQETQYF. Drawing the rest from reference TRBV29-1 and TRBJ2-5, the complete variable domain is SAVISQKPSRDICQRGTSLTIQCQVDSQVTMMFWYRQQPGQSLTLIATANQGSEATYESGFVIDKFPISRPNLTFSTLTVSNMSPEDSSIYLCSVVMRQGAQETQYFGPGTRLLVL.

This rearrangement joins TRBV7-2 to TRBJ2-3, with 11 bases matching TRBD1. CDR1 is SGHTA, CDR2 FQGNSA, per germline. Trimming at V came to 5 bases and at J to 5 bases, leaving 12 bases not matched to a gene. This CDR3 spans 17 amino acids. CDR3 residues: CASSATLDRGLGDTQYF. The CDR3 region has the DNA TGTGCCAGCAGCGCAACCCTGGACAGGGGGCTTGGAGATACGCAGTATTTT.

This clonotype was recorded at least ten times. The V call is TRBV5-4, the J call TRBJ2-1; tentative D call: TRBD2 (5 bases). CDR3 length equals 16 residues. Germline CDR1 is SGHNT and CDR2 is YYREEE (reference sequence). V lost 4 bases and J 4 bases, leaving 18 bases between the germline ends. The CDR3 region is CASSQLVGEAYNEQFF. The CDR3 DNA sequence: TGTGCCAGCAGCCAATTGGTGGGAGAAGCTTACAATGAGCAGTTCTTC.

This clonotype was observed a few times. The rearrangement uses TRBV5-1 and TRBJ2-6; 7 bases map to TRBD1. The CDR3 is 18 amino acids. The germline V gene has CDR1 SGHRS and CDR2 YFSETQ. Trimming cost V 1 base and J 0 bases; bases outside gene matches: 7. CDR3 amino acids: CASSLFRQGPSGANVLTF. In nucleotides, the CDR3 is TGCGCCAGCAGCTTGTTTCGACAGGGTCCCTCTGGGGCCAACGTCCTGACTTTC.

This clonotype has ten or more counts. J is TRBJ2-7 and V is TRBV4-2, with D unclear. This CDR3 region has 14 residues. V gave up 1 base and J gave up 0 bases, with 7 bases separating them. In germline, CDR1 is LGHNA, CDR2 YNFKEQ. The CDR3 region is CASSQGSNSYEQYF. As DNA, the CDR3 is TGTGCCAGCAGCCAAGGGTCCAACTCCTACGAGCAGTACTTC.

This chain links TRBV4-3 with TRBJ2-1; TRBD2 matches at 9 bases. Germline-derived CDR1 and CDR2 are LGHNA and YSLEER. The CDR3 totals 17 residues. Trimming at V came to 0 bases and at J to 2 bases, leaving 5 bases not matched to a gene. The CDR3 region has the DNA TGCGCCAGCAGCCAAGATAACGTAGCGGGGGCCTACAATGAGCAGTTCTTC. Its protein product is CASSQDNVAGAYNEQFF.

This clonotype showed up just a few times. The gene calls are TRBV4-1 and TRBJ1-5, with 9 bases fitting TRBD1. Trimming removed 3 bases from V and 2 bases from J; junction bases left unmatched: 5. The CDR3 spans 16 residues. CDR1 is MGHRA, CDR2 YSYEKL, per germline. The CDR3 coding sequence is TGCGCCAGCAGCCATTCGACAGGGGGTGGCAATCAGCCCCAGCATTTT. It specifies CASSHSTGGGNQPQHF.

In its sample, this clonotype was seen a few times. V is TRBV11-3 and J is TRBJ2-1; 8 bases align to TRBD2. J lost 5 bases, V lost 2 bases, and 5 bases had no gene match. The CDR3 has 15 amino acids. CDR1 and CDR2 (germline): SGHNT, YENEEA. The CDR3 loop reads CASSLRGGPNNEQFF. CDR3 DNA: TGTGCCAGCAGCTTACGCGGGGGGCCCAACAATGAGCAGTTCTTC.

This clonotype was counted between two and nine times. The chain couples TRBV28 to TRBJ1-4; no clear D gene. In germline, CDR1 is MDHEN, CDR2 SYDVKM. Trimming removed 3 bases from V and 4 bases from J, with 12 bases in between. The CDR3 is 15 amino acids. In DNA, the CDR3 is TGTGCCAGCAGTTTTGGGCACGGTGGTAATGAAAAACTGTTTTTT. Translation: CASSFGHGGNEKLFF.

This clonotype has more than one count but fewer than ten. The V and J genes are TRBV5-1 and TRBJ2-1; perhaps TRBD1 as D (6 bases). Germline V gives CDR1 SGHRS, CDR2 YFSETQ. The CDR3 contains 15 residues. Trimming pared 0 bases from V and 3 bases from J, leaving 10 bases between. The chain's CDR3 is CASSLVGGYYNEQFF. The CDR3 DNA is TGCGCCAGCAGCTTGGTAGGGGGATACTACAATGAGCAGTTCTTC.

The V call is TRBV13, the J call TRBJ2-5; no reliable D call. The CDR3 contains 14 residues. Trimming stripped 5 bases from V and 1 base from J, with 11 bases between. Germline V gene data show CDR1 as PRHDT and CDR2 as FYEKMQ (reference sequence). CDR3 sequence (DNA): TGTGCCAGCAGCCACACCGACATCCAAGAGACCCAGTACTTC. Protein: CASSHTDIQETQYF.